The 25 T cell receptor beta chains below were found in one sample sequenced in a study of blood T cells in healthy people across ages. Next came a second PCR, run for about 6 to 11 cycles, which used a sample-barcoded 5' primer along with a J-beta primer mix. TCRdb re-called the 5' RACE reads with MiXCR, one entry per CDR3 protein. The table lists roughly 720,000 distinct CDR3 sequences, approximately 53% of them singletons. Sequencing was carried out using blood. All receptors come from an elderly man in good health.

This rearrangement joins TRBV12-3 or TRBV12-4 to TRBJ2-1, with D perhaps matching TRBD2 (5 bases). The V and J ends lost 3 bases and 6 bases respectively, with 15 bases between them. CDR3 length equals 15 residues. The CDR3 nucleotides read TGTGCCAGCAGTTTGGGTGGGAGTCCCGCCAATGAGCAGTTCTTC. Its protein is CASSLGGSPANEQFF.

The chain carries TRBV12-3 or TRBV12-4 and TRBJ1-1, with D perhaps TRBD1 (6 bases). V was shortened by 1 base and J by 4 bases, with 22 bases between the two germline ends. The CDR3 is made up of 18 amino acids. This CDR3 reads CASSLGAGVFRGTTEAFF. The CDR3, as DNA: TGTGCCAGCAGTTTAGGAGCAGGGGTGTTTAGGGGGACCACTGAAGCTTTCTTT.

The genes are TRBV12-3 or TRBV12-4 and TRBJ2-3; weak D call: TRBD2 (6 bases). This CDR3 is 15 amino acids long. V lost 3 bases to trimming and J lost 14 bases, with 24 bases between them. CDR3 in amino acids: CASSLETGVGRYAYF. The CDR3 DNA sequence: TGTGCCAGCAGTTTGGAAACGGGAGTGGGCAGATACGCGTATTTT.

A single count supports this clonotype. The V gene is TRBV5-4, the J gene TRBJ2-3, with TRBD1 identical over 8 bases. Germline CDR1 reads SGHNT; CDR2 reads YYREEE (reference sequence). V shed 4 bases, J shed 14 bases, and the junction held 21 bases outside the gene matches. This CDR3 is built from 16 residues. CDR3 sequence: CASSTGQGLEHRYAYF. The CDR3 region has the DNA TGTGCCAGCAGCACCGGACAGGGTCTGGAGCACAGATACGCGTATTTT.

V is TRBV11-3 and J is TRBJ2-1, with D possibly TRBD1 on 5 matching bases. CDR1 and CDR2 (germline): SGHNT, YENEEA. Trimming took off 0 bases at V and 7 bases at J, with 10 bases between the two ends. The CDR3 length is 14 residues. The CDR3, as DNA: TGTGCCAGCAGCTTAGAACCGAACAGGAATGAGCAGTTCTTC. Its translation is CASSLEPNRNEQFF. Complete variable domain (other parts from reference TRBV11-3 and TRBJ2-1): EAGVVQSPRYKIIEKKQPVAFWCNPISGHNTLYWYLQNLGQGPELLIRYENEEAVDDSQLPKDRFSAERLKGVDSTLKIQPAELGDSAVYLCASSLEPNRNEQFFGPGTRLTVL.

A note on this clonotype: The CDR3 ends on some other residue instead of the conserved phenylalanine or tryptophan, so this is likely a read error. V gene TRBV3-1 combines with J gene TRBJ2-5; D unclear. Germline lookup yields CDR1 LGHDT and CDR2 YNNKEL (reference sequence). The V end lost 0 bases, the J end lost 5 bases, and 13 bases lay between the germline ends. There are 15 residues in the CDR3. CDR3 region: CASSQDGLVEETQYY. CDR3 in DNA: TGTGCCAGCAGCCAAGATGGGTTGGTGGAGGAGACCCAGTACTAC.

This clonotype has a handful of counts. CDR3 nucleotide sequence: TGCAGCGTCCTGACAGGGACCGAGCAGTACTTC. As protein: CSVLTGTEQYF. The chain carries TRBV29-1 and TRBJ2-7, with 7 nucleotides matching TRBD1. CDR1 and CDR2 (germline): SQVTM, ANQGSEA. CDR3 length equals 11 residues. Trimming removed 6 bases from V and 6 bases from J; junction bases left unmatched: 5.

This clonotype was counted only a few times. This chain connects TRBV5-1 to TRBJ2-5, with 11 nucleotides matching TRBD2. Germline trimming cut 4 bases from V and 2 bases from J; bases unmatched to any gene: 7. This CDR3 comprises 16 residues. The germline gives CDR1 SGHRS, CDR2 YFSETQ. CDR3 region: CASSPAGTSGQETQYF. CDR3 in DNA: TGCGCCAGCAGCCCGGCTGGGACTAGCGGACAAGAGACCCAGTACTTC.

The rearrangement uses TRBV5-1 and TRBJ1-5; TRBD1 is a possible D gene (5 bases). The V end was cut by 4 bases, the J end by 3 bases, with 14 bases between. The CDR3 covers 15 residues. CDR1 is SGHRS and CDR2 is YFSETQ in the germline V gene. Written as DNA, the CDR3 is TGCGCCAGCAGCCTGGAGGGGACCAACAATCAGCCCCAGCATTTT. It encodes CASSLEGTNNQPQHF.

The chain joins TRBV20-1 to TRBJ2-1; 12 bases line up with TRBD2. Per the germline V gene, CDR1 is DFQATT and CDR2 is SNEGSKA (reference sequence). With 4 bases clipped from V and 9 bases from J, the junction kept 10 bases outside the gene matches. The CDR3 sequence is 15 residues long. The chain's CDR3 is CSATSPGLAGIEQFF. DNA for the CDR3: TGCAGTGCTACTAGCCCGGGACTAGCGGGCATTGAGCAGTTCTTC.

Regarding this clonotype: One end of the junction is discordant with germline, which a read error may explain. The CDR3 loop reads CASSLYGTGDNKQFF. CDR3 DNA: TGTGCCAGCAGCTTGTACGGGACAGGGGACAATAAGCAGTTCTTC. This rearrangement joins TRBV5-6 to TRBJ2-1, with 10 bases identical to TRBD1. The V gene's germline CDR1 is SGHDT and CDR2 YYEEEE. This CDR3 has 15 amino acids.

The chain has TRBV10-2 and TRBJ2-7; D may be TRBD2 (5 bases). This CDR3 has 17 amino acids. Trimming removed 5 bases at V and 0 bases at J, with 20 bases between. Germline CDR1 reads WSHSY; CDR2 reads SAAADI. The CDR3 loop is CASSTRDSLSSSYEQYF. CDR3 DNA: TGCGCCAGCAGTACTAGAGATAGCCTTAGCAGCTCCTACGAGCAGTACTTC.

In its sample, this clonotype was seen once. The chain links TRBV29-1 to TRBJ2-2; D perhaps matches TRBD2 (6 bases). With 0 bases removed from V and 0 bases from J, the gap between germline ends came to 11 bases. The CDR3 has 16 amino acids. Germline-derived CDR1 and CDR2 are SQVTM and ANQGSEA. The CDR3 coding sequence is TGCAGCGTTGAAGATCGCGGGGCTACGAACACCGGGGAGCTGTTTTTT. Its protein product is CSVEDRGATNTGELFF.

This clonotype appeared a few times. The genes are TRBV25-1 and TRBJ2-5; D perhaps matches TRBD2 (6 bases). Germline V gene data show CDR1 as MGHDK and CDR2 as SYGVNS. Trimming took 4 bases from V and 2 from J, leaving 17 bases between them. This CDR3 region has 16 residues. The CDR3: CASSAHGGAQQETQYF. In DNA form, the CDR3 reads TGTGCCAGCAGTGCCCACGGAGGGGCCCAACAAGAGACCCAGTACTTC. The entire variable domain, with the rest obtained from reference TRBV25-1 and TRBJ2-5, is as follows: EADIYQTPRYLVIGTGKKITLECSQTMGHDKMYWYQQDPGMELHLIHYSYGVNSTEKGDLSSESTVSRIRTEHFPLTLESARPSHTSQYLCASSAHGGAQQETQYFGPGTRLLVL.

This clonotype was seen a single time. The V gene is TRBV18, the J gene TRBJ1-1; no firm D call. Per the germline V gene, CDR1 is KGHSH and CDR2 is LQKENI. The V end was cut by 2 bases, the J end by 11 bases, with 15 bases between. This CDR3 spans 13 amino acids. The CDR3 DNA sequence: TGTGCCAGCTCACCAATCAGGCCTCCGGAGGCTTTCTTT. Translation gives CASSPIRPPEAFF.

The gene calls are TRBV5-7 and TRBJ2-5, with D unresolved. TRBV5-7 is an open reading frame whose function is uncertain. This CDR3 region has 15 residues. V gave up 3 bases and J gave up 11 bases, with 23 bases separating them. The CDR3 nucleotides read TGTGCCAGCAGCTGGGTGACGGGCAAGCACAATGAGCAGTACTTC. Its translation: CASSWVTGKHNEQYF.

The rearrangement links TRBV18 to TRBJ1-6; no clear D gene. Germline lookup yields CDR1 KGHSH and CDR2 LQKENI. The CDR3 has 14 residues. Trimming left V 2 bases short and J 2 bases short, with 4 bases between. In DNA form, the CDR3 reads TGTGCCAGCTCACCAACGCCCTATAATTCACCCCTCCACTTT. It is translated as CASSPTPYNSPLHF. Full variable domain (outside the CDR3, taken from reference TRBV18 and TRBJ1-6): NAGVMQNPRHLVRRRGQEARLRCSPMKGHSHVYWYRQLPEEGLKFMVYLQKENIIDESGMPKERFSAEFPKEGPSILRIQQVVRGDSAAYFCASSPTPYNSPLHFGNGTRLTVT.

The V call is TRBV4-1, the J call TRBJ2-1, with D hard to call. CDR3 length: 13 amino acids. Germline-derived CDR1 and CDR2 are MGHRA and YSYEKL. Trimming removed 1 base from V and 6 bases from J, with 7 bases in between. The CDR3 sequence is CASSQVLINEQFF. The DNA for the CDR3 is TGCGCCAGCAGCCAAGTCCTTATCAATGAGCAGTTCTTC.

This clonotype occurred many times. This chain links TRBV18 with TRBJ2-5; 8 nucleotides align to TRBD1. This CDR3 spans 15 amino acids. CDR1 and CDR2 (germline): KGHSH, LQKENI. The ends lost 4 bases at V and 1 base at J; junction bases unmatched: 5. The CDR3 sequence: CASSRMGQVQETQYF. The CDR3 DNA reads TGTGCCAGCTCACGAATGGGACAGGTCCAAGAGACCCAGTACTTC.

The V call is TRBV5-6, the J call TRBJ2-7; no clear D gene. The CDR3 consists of 12 residues. Trimming took 2 bases from V and 5 from J, leaving 8 bases between them. CDR1 and CDR2 (germline): SGHDT, YYEEEE. CDR3 coding DNA: TGTGCCAGCAGCTTCTTCGGTAACGAGCAGTACTTC. The encoded protein is CASSFFGNEQYF.

This clonotype was observed a few times. The rearrangement links TRBV11-2 to TRBJ2-7; TRBD2 aligns across 9 bases. With 2 bases clipped from V and 4 bases from J, the junction kept 9 bases outside the gene matches. The CDR3 consists of 16 residues. Germline CDR1 and CDR2: SGHAT and FQNNGV. CDR3 sequence (DNA): TGTGCCAGCAGCTTAATAGCGGGAGTTAAGAGATACGAGCAGTACTTC. It translates to CASSLIAGVKRYEQYF.

The rearrangement links TRBV2 to TRBJ2-4, with D perhaps matching TRBD1 or TRBD2 (7 bases each). CDR1 is SNHLY, CDR2 FYNNEI, per germline. The CDR3 has 15 amino acids. The V and J ends lost 4 bases and 4 bases respectively, with 14 bases between them. The CDR3: CASSARGTEKNIQYF. For the CDR3, the DNA is TGTGCCAGCAGTGCGCGGGGGACAGAGAAAAACATTCAGTACTTC.

J is TRBJ2-1 and V is TRBV12-3 or TRBV12-4; TRBD1 matches 10 bases. The junction had 5 bases not matched to a gene; V was cut back by 3 bases and J by 6 bases. The CDR3 spans 15 residues. DNA of the CDR3: TGTGCCAGCAGTTTTAGGGACAGGGGTACCAATGAGCAGTTCTTC. Translation: CASSFRDRGTNEQFF.

J is TRBJ1-1 and V is TRBV6-1, with D uncertain. Trimming left V 2 bases short and J 3 bases short, with 7 bases between. There are 13 residues in the CDR3. Germline CDR1 MNHNS, CDR2 SASEGT. CDR3 DNA sequence: TGTGCCAGCAGTGAAATGGGTTACACTGAAGCTTTCTTT. Its translation is CASSEMGYTEAFF.

This clonotype was recorded only once. The chain uses TRBV7-9 and TRBJ2-7, with TRBD2 matching 9 bases. Germline CDR1 is SEHNR and CDR2 is FQNEAQ (reference sequence). CDR3 length: 17 amino acids. V lost 5 bases, J lost 1 base, and 12 bases stayed unmatched. CDR3 sequence reads: CASSPPGGSGSSYEQYF. DNA of the CDR3: TGTGCCAGCAGCCCCCCGGGGGGTAGCGGGAGTTCCTACGAGCAGTACTTC.